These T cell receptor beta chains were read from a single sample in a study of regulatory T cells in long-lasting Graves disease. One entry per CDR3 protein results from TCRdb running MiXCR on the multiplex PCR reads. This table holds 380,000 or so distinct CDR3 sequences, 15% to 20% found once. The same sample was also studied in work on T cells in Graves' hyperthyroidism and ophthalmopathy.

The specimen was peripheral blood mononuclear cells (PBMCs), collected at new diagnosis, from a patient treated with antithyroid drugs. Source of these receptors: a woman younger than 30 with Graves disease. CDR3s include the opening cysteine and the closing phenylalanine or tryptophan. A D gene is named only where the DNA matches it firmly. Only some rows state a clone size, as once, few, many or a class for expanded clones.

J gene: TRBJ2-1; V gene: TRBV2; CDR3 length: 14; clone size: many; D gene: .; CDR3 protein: CASSEVSLYNEQFF; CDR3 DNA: TGTGCCAGCAGTGAAGTGTCTCTCTACAATGAGCAGTTCTTC
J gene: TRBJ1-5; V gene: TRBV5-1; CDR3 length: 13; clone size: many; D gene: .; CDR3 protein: CASSHRGGTPQHF; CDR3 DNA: TGCGCCAGCAGCCATCGCGGGGGGACGCCCCAGCATTTT
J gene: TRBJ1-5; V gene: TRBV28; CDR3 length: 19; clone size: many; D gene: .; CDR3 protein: CASSPAPWRVGSTYQPQHF; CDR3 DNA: TGTGCCAGCAGTCCCGCACCGTGGCGGGTAGGATCAACCTATCAGCCCCAGCATTTT
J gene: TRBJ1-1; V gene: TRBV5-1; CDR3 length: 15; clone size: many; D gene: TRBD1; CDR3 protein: CASSLDGTGGTEAFF; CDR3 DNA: TGCGCCAGCAGCTTGGACGGGACAGGGGGCACTGAAGCTTTCTTT
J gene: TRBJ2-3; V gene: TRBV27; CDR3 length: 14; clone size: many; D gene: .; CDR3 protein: CASRGGSGPATQYF; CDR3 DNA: TGTGCCAGCAGGGGGGGATCAGGCCCTGCTACGCAGTATTTT
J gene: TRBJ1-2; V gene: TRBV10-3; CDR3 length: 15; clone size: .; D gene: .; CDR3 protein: CAISDVSAFGYGYTF; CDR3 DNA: TGTGCCATCAGTGATGTGTCCGCGTTTGGGTATGGCTACACCTTC
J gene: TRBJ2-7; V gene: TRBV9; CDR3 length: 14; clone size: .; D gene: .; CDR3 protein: CAGSVELAPYEQYF; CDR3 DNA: TGTGCCGGCAGCGTAGAACTAGCTCCTTACGAGCAGTACTTC
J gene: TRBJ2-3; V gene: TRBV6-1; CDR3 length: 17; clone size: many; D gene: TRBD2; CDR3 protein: CASRGVGAGGPSDTQYF; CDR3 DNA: TGTGCCAGCAGAGGGGTTGGAGCGGGGGGGCCTTCAGATACGCAGTATTTT
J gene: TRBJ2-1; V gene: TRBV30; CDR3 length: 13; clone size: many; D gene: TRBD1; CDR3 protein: CACWGQGYNEQFF; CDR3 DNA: TGTGCCTGCTGGGGACAGGGCTACAATGAGCAGTTCTTC
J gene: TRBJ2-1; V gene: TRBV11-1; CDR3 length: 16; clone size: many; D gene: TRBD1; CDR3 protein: CASSSRRGLSYNEQFF; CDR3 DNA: TGTGCCAGCAGCTCTCGCAGGGGGCTGTCCTACAATGAGCAGTTCTTC
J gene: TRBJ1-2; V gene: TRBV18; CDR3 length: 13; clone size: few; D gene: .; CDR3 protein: CASRGQGGLGYTF; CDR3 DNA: TGTGCCAGCCGGGGGCAGGGCGGACTTGGCTACACCTTC
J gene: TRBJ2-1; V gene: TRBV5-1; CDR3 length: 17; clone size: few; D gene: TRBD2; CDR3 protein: CASSFPIRREFDNEQFF; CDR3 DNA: TGCGCCAGCAGCTTCCCCATTCGGCGGGAGTTCGACAATGAGCAGTTCTTC
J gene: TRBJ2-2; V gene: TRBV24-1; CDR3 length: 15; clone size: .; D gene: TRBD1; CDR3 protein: CATSDGTGRVGELFF; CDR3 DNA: TGTGCCACCAGTGATGGGACAGGGAGGGTCGGGGAGCTGTTTTTT
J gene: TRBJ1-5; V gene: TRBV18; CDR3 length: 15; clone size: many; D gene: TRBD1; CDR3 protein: CASSRQGDSNQPQHF; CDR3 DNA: TGTGCCAGCTCTCGACAGGGGGATAGCAATCAGCCCCAGCATTTT
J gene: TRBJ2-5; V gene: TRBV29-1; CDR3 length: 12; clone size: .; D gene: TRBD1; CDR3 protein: CSGGQAGETQYF; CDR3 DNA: TGCAGCGGAGGACAGGCTGGAGAGACCCAGTACTTC
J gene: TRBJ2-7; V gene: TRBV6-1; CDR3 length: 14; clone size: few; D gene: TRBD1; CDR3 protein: CASRETGGDYEQYF; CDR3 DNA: TGTGCCAGCAGAGAGACAGGGGGCGACTACGAGCAGTACTTC
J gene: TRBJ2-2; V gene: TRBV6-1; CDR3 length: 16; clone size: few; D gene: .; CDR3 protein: CASSERTVPGTGELFF; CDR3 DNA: TGTGCCAGCAGTGAACGGACTGTCCCGGGCACCGGGGAGCTGTTTTTT
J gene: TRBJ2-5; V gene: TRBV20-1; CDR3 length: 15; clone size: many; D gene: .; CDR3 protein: CSARNDGNFQETQYF; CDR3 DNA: TGCAGTGCTAGAAATGACGGGAACTTCCAAGAGACCCAGTACTTC
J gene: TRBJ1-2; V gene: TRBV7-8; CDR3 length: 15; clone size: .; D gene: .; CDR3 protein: CASSQNPTFSYGYTF; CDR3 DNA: TGTGCCAGCAGTCAAAATCCTACTTTTAGCTATGGCTACACCTTC
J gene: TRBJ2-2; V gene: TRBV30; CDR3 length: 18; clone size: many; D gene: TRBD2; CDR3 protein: CAWSVAPGLAVNTGELFF; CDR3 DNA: TGTGCCTGGAGTGTTGCACCGGGACTAGCGGTGAACACCGGGGAGCTGTTTTTT
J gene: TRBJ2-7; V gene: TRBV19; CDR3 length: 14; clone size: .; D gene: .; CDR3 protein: CASSRQGKSYEQYF; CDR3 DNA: TGTGCCAGTAGTCGGCAGGGGAAATCCTACGAGCAGTACTTC
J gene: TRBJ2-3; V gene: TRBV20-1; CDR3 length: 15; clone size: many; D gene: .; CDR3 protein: CSARGLSPFTDTQYF; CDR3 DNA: TGCAGTGCTAGAGGTCTGTCTCCCTTCACAGATACGCAGTATTTT